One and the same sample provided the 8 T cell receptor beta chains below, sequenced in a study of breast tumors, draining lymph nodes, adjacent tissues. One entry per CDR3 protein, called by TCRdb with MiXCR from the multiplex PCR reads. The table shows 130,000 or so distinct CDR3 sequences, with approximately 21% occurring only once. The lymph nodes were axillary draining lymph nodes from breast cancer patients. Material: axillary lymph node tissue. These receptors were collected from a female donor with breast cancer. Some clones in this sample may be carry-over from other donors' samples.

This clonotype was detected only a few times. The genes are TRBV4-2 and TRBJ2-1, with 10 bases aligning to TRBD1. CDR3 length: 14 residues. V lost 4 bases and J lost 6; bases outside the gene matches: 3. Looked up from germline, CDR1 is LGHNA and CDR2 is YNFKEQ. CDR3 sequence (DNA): TGTGCCAGCAGCCCCCGGGACAGGGGCAATGAGCAGTTCTTC. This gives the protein CASSPRDRGNEQFF.

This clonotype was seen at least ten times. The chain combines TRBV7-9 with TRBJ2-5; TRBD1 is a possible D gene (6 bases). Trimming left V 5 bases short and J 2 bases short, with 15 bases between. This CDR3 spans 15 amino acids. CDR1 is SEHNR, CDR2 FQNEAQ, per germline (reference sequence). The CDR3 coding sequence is TGTGCCAGCAGCGACGGGCAGGGGATTCAAGAGACCCAGTACTTC. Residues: CASSDGQGIQETQYF.

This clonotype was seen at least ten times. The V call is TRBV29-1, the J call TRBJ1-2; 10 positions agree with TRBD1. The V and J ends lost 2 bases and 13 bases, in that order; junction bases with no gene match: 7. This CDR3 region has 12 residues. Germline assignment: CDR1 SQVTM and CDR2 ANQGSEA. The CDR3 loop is CSVERTGGWLTF. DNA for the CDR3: TGCAGCGTTGAAAGGACAGGGGGTTGGCTCACCTTC.

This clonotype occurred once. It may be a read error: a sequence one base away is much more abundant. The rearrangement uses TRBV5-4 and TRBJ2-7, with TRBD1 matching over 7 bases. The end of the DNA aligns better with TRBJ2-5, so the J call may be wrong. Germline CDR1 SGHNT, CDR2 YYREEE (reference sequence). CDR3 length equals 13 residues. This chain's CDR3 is CASRDRLGETQYF. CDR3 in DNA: TGTGCCAGCAGGGACAGGCTAGGGGAGACCCAGTACTTC.

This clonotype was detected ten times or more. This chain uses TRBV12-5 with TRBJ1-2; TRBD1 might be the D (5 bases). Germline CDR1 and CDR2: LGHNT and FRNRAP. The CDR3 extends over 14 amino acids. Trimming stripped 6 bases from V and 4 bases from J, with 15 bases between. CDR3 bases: TGTGCTAGTGGCCCTATTGACAGCCCCTATGGCTACACCTTC. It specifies CASGPIDSPYGYTF. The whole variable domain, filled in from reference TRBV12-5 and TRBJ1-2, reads DARVTQTPRHKVTEMGQEVTMRCQPILGHNTVFWYRQTMMQGLELLAYFRNRAPLDDSGMPKDRFSAEMPDATLATLKIQPSEPRDSAVYFCASGPIDSPYGYTFGSGTRLTVV.

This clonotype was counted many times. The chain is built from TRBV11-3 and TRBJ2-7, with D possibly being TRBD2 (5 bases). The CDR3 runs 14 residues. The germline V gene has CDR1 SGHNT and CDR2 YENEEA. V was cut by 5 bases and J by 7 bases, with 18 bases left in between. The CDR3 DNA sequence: TGTGCCAGCAGCCCTGGAAGGACTTTTGGGGAGCAGTACTTC. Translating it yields CASSPGRTFGEQYF.

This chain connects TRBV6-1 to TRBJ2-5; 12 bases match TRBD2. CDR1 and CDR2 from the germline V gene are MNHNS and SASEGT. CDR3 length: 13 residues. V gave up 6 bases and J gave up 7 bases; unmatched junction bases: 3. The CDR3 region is CASSTSGRRTQYF. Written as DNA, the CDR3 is TGTGCCAGCAGCACTAGCGGGAGGAGGACCCAGTACTTC.

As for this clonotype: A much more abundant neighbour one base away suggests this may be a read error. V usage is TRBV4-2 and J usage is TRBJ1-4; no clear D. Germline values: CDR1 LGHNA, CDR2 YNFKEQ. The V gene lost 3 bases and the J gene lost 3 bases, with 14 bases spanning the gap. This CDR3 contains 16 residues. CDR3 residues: CASSQAPLAANEKLFF. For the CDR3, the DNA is TGTGCCAGCAGCCAGGCCCCCCTAGCGGCTAATGAAAAACTGTTTTTT.